The 18 T cell receptor beta chains below all came from one sample that was sequenced in a study of blood T cell repertoires in COVID-19. The protocol was immunoSEQ multiplex PCR, while the TCRdb copy is restricted to in-frame clones and leaves out a portion. The sample carries roughly 220,000 clones, around 83% recorded once. The sample comprised PBMCs or T cells enriched from blood (not recorded which). The receptors derive from a woman between 35 and 50 years old with acute COVID-19.

This sequence joins TRBV3-1 (or the pseudogene TRBV3-2) and TRBJ1-6, with TRBD1 matching over 9 bases. CDR3 length: 21 residues. CDR1 LGHDT and CDR2 YNNKEL come from the germline V gene (reference sequence). V dropped 2 bases and J dropped 0; count of bases not matched to a gene: 14. This chain's CDR3 is CASSQFLPGQGLSSYNSPLHF. As DNA, the CDR3 is TGTGCCAGCAGCCAATTCCTTCCGGGACAGGGCCTCAGCTCCTATAATTCACCCCTCCACTTT.

The chain employs TRBV12-3 or TRBV12-4 and TRBJ1-5, with unresolved D. The CDR3 extends over 12 amino acids. The V end was cut by 3 bases, the J end by 6 bases, with 6 bases between. The CDR3 protein is CASSFFSQPQHF. The CDR3 bases are TGTGCCAGCAGTTTCTTTAGTCAGCCCCAGCATTTT.

The gene calls are TRBV28 and TRBJ2-1, with D possibly TRBD1 on 5 matching bases. V lost 2 bases and J lost 4, with 9 bases in between. Germline V gene sequence: CDR1 MDHEN, CDR2 SYDVKM. The CDR3 totals 14 residues. CDR3 nucleotides: TGTGCCAGCAGTTTACAGACAGCTTACAATGAGCAGTTCTTC. Its translation: CASSLQTAYNEQFF.

The J gene is TRBJ2-1, the V gene TRBV30; TRBD1 is a possible D gene (7 bases). The CDR3 has 15 amino acids. V lost 3 bases and J lost 0, with 12 bases in between. The germline V gene has CDR1 GTSNPN and CDR2 SVGIG (reference sequence). The CDR3 reads CAWSAGGRSYNEQFF. The CDR3 bases are TGTGCCTGGAGCGCAGGGGGGCGCTCCTACAATGAGCAGTTCTTC.

V is TRBV7-4 and J is TRBJ1-5, with 9 positions matching TRBD1. Germline V gives CDR1 SGHVT, CDR2 SQSDAQ. After removal of 4 bases from V and 0 bases from J, the junction contained 7 bases not matched to a gene. CDR3 length: 17 residues. The CDR3 sequence is CASSSDRGDYSNQPQHF. The CDR3 bases are TGTGCCAGCAGCTCGGACAGGGGCGATTATAGCAATCAGCCCCAGCATTTT.

The V gene is TRBV2, the J gene TRBJ1-4; a weak D match, TRBD1 (5 bases). The germline CDR1 and CDR2 sequences are SNHLY and FYNNEI. The CDR3 covers 15 residues. The ends were cut back, 1 base at V and 7 bases at J, with 13 bases in the middle. The CDR3 region is CASSEVGLDSEKLFF. CDR3 DNA: TGTGCCAGCAGTGAAGTGGGACTGGACTCTGAAAAACTGTTTTTT.

This clone was detected only a few times. In nucleotides, the CDR3 is TGTGCTAGTGCCCTTCGGGGGGGCGAGCAGTACTTC. This translates into CASALRGGEQYF. The chain recombines TRBV12-5 with TRBJ2-7, with TRBD2 matching 8 bases. The CDR3 runs to 12 residues. V was pared by 7 bases and J by 6 bases, with 5 bases of the junction left unmatched. Germline assignment: CDR1 LGHNT and CDR2 FRNRAP.

This rearrangement joins TRBV29-1 to TRBJ2-5; TRBD1 agrees at 8 bases. V lost 4 bases, J lost 4 bases, and 11 bases stayed unmatched. The germline V gene encodes CDR1 SQVTM and CDR2 ANQGSEA. The CDR3 is 15 amino acids. Here the CDR3 DNA reads TGCAGCGTTGTGGGGACAGGACAAACTCCAGAGACCCAGTACTTC. Its protein product is CSVVGTGQTPETQYF.

The rearrangement joins TRBV4-1 to TRBJ2-2; 9 bases align to TRBD2. V lost 7 bases, J lost 1 base, and 13 bases stayed unmatched. The CDR3 runs to 18 residues. Looked up from germline, CDR1 is MGHRA and CDR2 is YSYEKL. CDR3 region: CASKQDPAGGVNTGELFF. For the CDR3, the DNA is TGCGCCAGCAAACAGGACCCCGCGGGAGGGGTGAACACCGGGGAGCTGTTTTTT.

This clone showed up just once. The identical CDR3 is also encoded by other nucleotide sequences in the sample. For the CDR3, the DNA is TGCGCCAGCAGCCTTGGGACAGGAAACACTGAAGCTTTCTTT. The encoded protein is CASSLGTGNTEAFF. The J gene is TRBJ1-1, the V gene TRBV5-1, with TRBD1 matching 8 bases. The CDR3 runs to 14 residues. Germline CDR1 reads SGHRS; CDR2 reads YFSETQ. V dropped 4 bases and J dropped 2; count of bases not matched to a gene: 4.

The rearrangement joins TRBV6-5 to TRBJ2-7, with 7 nucleotides matching TRBD2. With V trimmed by 7 bases and J by 1 base, 4 bases remained unmatched. This CDR3 spans 13 amino acids. From germline, CDR1 is MNHEY and CDR2 SVGAGI. CDR3 nucleotide sequence: TGTGCCAGCACCAGGGACTATTCCTACGAGCAGTACTTC. This gives the protein CASTRDYSYEQYF.

The table lists this clone with many counts. The gene calls are TRBV5-6 and TRBJ2-1; D remains ambiguous. CDR1 SGHDT and CDR2 YYEEEE come from the germline V gene. Trimming took 0 bases from V and 9 from J, leaving 16 bases between them. The CDR3 extends over 15 amino acids. The chain's CDR3 is CASSLGSSRISEQFF. CDR3 DNA sequence: TGTGCCAGCAGCTTGGGGTCTAGTAGGATCTCTGAGCAGTTCTTC.

The chain has TRBV5-1 and TRBJ2-2; a possible D gene is TRBD2 (7 bases). Per the germline V gene, CDR1 is SGHRS and CDR2 is YFSETQ. The CDR3 covers 14 residues. V lost 0 bases to trimming and J lost 6 bases, with 9 bases between them. The CDR3 DNA follows: TGCGCCAGCAGCTTGGTCGGGGGGCCCGGGGAGCTGTTTTTT. This translates into CASSLVGGPGELFF.

This clone has just a few counts. CDR3 amino acids: CASSPGTASGNTIYF. The CDR3, as DNA: TGTGCCAGCAGCCCCGGGACAGCCTCTGGAAACACCATATATTTT. The chain carries TRBV7-2 and TRBJ1-3, with 7 bases that match TRBD1. This CDR3 is built from 15 residues. Per the germline V gene, CDR1 is SGHTA and CDR2 is FQGNSA. The junction had 4 bases not matched to a gene; V was cut back by 5 bases and J by 0 bases. The full variable domain, in which reference TRBV7-2 and TRBJ1-3 provide the parts outside the CDR3, is GAGVSQSPSNKVTEKGKDVELRCDPISGHTALYWYRQSLGQGLEFLIYFQGNSAPDKSGLPSDRFSAERTGGSVSTLTIQRTQQEDSAVYLCASSPGTASGNTIYFGEGSWLTVV.

The genes are TRBV30 and TRBJ2-5; TRBD2 matches at 9 bases. The CDR3 covers 12 residues. The V gene end was trimmed by 4 bases and the J gene end by 5 bases; junction bases not matched to a gene: 2. Germline V gene lookup returns CDR1 GTSNPN and CDR2 SVGIG (reference sequence). CDR3 in amino acids: CAWTGLAETQYF. The CDR3 DNA sequence: TGTGCCTGGACAGGACTAGCGGAGACCCAGTACTTC.

This clone was recorded a few times. This chain connects TRBV6-5 to TRBJ1-1, with 7 positions matching TRBD1. The CDR3 is made up of 10 amino acids. The V segment lost 8 bases and the J segment 8 bases; nucleotides outside the gene matches: 2. Germline loops: CDR1 MNHEY, CDR2 SVGAGI. The CDR3 protein is CASGDSEAFF. CDR3 nucleotide sequence: TGTGCCAGCGGGGACAGCGAAGCTTTCTTT.

The chain recombines TRBV3-1 (or the pseudogene TRBV3-2) with TRBJ2-3, with D tentatively TRBD2 (5 bases). Trimming took 4 bases from V and 0 from J, leaving 5 bases between them. The germline gives CDR1 LGHDT, CDR2 YNNKEL (reference sequence). This CDR3 spans 13 amino acids. The CDR3 is CASSRTSTDTQYF. CDR3 DNA: TGTGCCAGCAGCCGGACTAGCACAGATACGCAGTATTTT.

This chain connects TRBV27 to TRBJ2-4; TRBD2 is a possible D gene (7 bases). This CDR3 contains 14 residues. Germline CDR1 is MNHEY and CDR2 is SMNVEV (reference sequence). The V gene lost 6 bases and the J gene lost 6 bases, with 15 bases spanning the gap. The CDR3 is CASSRRGGGNIQYF. For the CDR3, the DNA is TGTGCCAGCAGCCGAAGGGGGGGTGGAAACATTCAGTACTTC.